One sample yielded the 15 T cell receptor beta chains listed below, sequenced in a study of Graves' ophthalmopathy and Graves' hyperthyroidism. Amplifying from RNA transcripts, the study obtained TCR beta CDR3 regions. The authors performed first-round RT-PCR with HTBI primers and then a second-round multiplex PCR. TCRdb itself ran the multiplex PCR reads through MiXCR, one entry per CDR3 protein. The sample records about 370,000 distinct CDR3 sequences, about 18% being singletons. Input material: peripheral blood. The source of these receptors is an adult woman with stable Graves' hyperthyroidism.

This clonotype was counted many times. The chain is built from TRBV10-3 and TRBJ2-2; D is unresolved. The V gene lost 4 bases and the J gene lost 3 bases, with 15 bases spanning the gap. The CDR3 is 16 residues long. Germline-derived CDR1 and CDR2 are ENHRY and SYGVKD. In DNA form, the CDR3 reads TGTGCCATCAGTGCTTCTAGAAGCCCCGACACCGGGGAGCTGTTTTTT. This codes for CAISASRSPDTGELFF.

This clonotype was counted many times. The chain recombines TRBV12-3 or TRBV12-4 with TRBJ2-2, with 9 positions matching TRBD2. The ends lost 4 bases at V and 3 bases at J; junction bases unmatched: 15. The CDR3 has 19 residues. CDR3 sequence (DNA): TGTGCCAGCAGTTCGCAGGGAGCGGGAGGTTCCTATGACACCGGGGAGCTGTTTTTT. It encodes CASSSQGAGGSYDTGELFF.

In its sample, this clonotype was seen many times. The genes are TRBV12-3 or TRBV12-4 and TRBJ1-1, with TRBD1 matching over 8 bases. There are 16 residues in the CDR3. Germline trimming cut 4 bases from V and 5 bases from J; bases unmatched to any gene: 12. The CDR3 nucleotides read TGTGCCAGCAGTTACCCTCGCCGGACAGGGAGAACTGAAGCTTTCTTT. Its protein product is CASSYPRRTGRTEAFF.

There are many counts of this clonotype. This chain uses TRBV19 with TRBJ2-7; D call uncertain. With 3 bases removed from V and 5 bases from J, the gap between germline ends came to 14 bases. CDR1 is LNHDA and CDR2 is SQIVND in the germline V gene (reference sequence). This CDR3 has 14 amino acids. The DNA of the CDR3 is TGTGCCAGTAGTATCAGTAGGGTCAAGGACGAGCAGTACTTC. Protein product: CASSISRVKDEQYF.

This clonotype has ten or more counts. The V call is TRBV9, the J call TRBJ2-3; D remains unclear. The length of the CDR3 is 17 residues. V was pared by 2 bases and J by 1 base, with 17 bases between. The germline CDR1 and CDR2 sequences are SGDLS and YYNGEE. The chain's CDR3 is CASSVGSVALGTDTQYF. The CDR3, as DNA: TGTGCCAGCAGCGTCGGTTCGGTAGCTCTTGGCACAGATACGCAGTATTTT.

This chain connects TRBV6-1 to TRBJ2-6, with no clear D. CDR1 is MNHNS and CDR2 is SASEGT in the germline V gene. This CDR3 is 14 amino acids long. V was cut by 6 bases and J by 1 base, with 7 bases left in between. The CDR3 region has the DNA TGTGCCAGCAGCCCCGAATCTGGGGCCAACGTCCTGACTTTC. Translating gives CASSPESGANVLTF.

This clonotype appeared many times. V usage is TRBV20-1 and J usage is TRBJ2-7, with TRBD1 identical over 12 bases. Trimming took 2 bases from V and 7 from J; bases not matched to a gene: 9. CDR1 DFQATT and CDR2 SNEGSKA come from the germline V gene (reference sequence). The CDR3 extends over 15 amino acids. The CDR3 reads CSARPPGQGAGEQYF. The DNA for the CDR3 is TGCAGTGCTAGACCACCGGGACAGGGGGCAGGGGAGCAGTACTTC.

The table lists this clonotype with many counts. CDR3 nucleotide sequence: TGCAGTGCTAGAGCCCCAGGGGGCAGGACCAACTATGGCTACACCTTC. Translating gives CSARAPGGRTNYGYTF. This chain joins TRBV20-1 and TRBJ1-2, with 8 bases fitting TRBD1. The length of the CDR3 is 16 residues. The V gene end was trimmed by 1 base and the J gene end by 2 bases; junction bases not matched to a gene: 9. Germline V CDR1 and CDR2: DFQATT, SNEGSKA (reference sequence).

At least ten counts were recorded for this clonotype. The rearrangement joins TRBV7-6 to TRBJ1-2, with 9 bases matching TRBD1. V dropped 0 bases and J dropped 8; count of bases not matched to a gene: 10. CDR1 is SGHVS and CDR2 is FNYEAQ in the germline V gene. CDR3 size: 16 residues. CDR3 sequence: CASSLAPRTGVAGYTF. CDR3 sequence (DNA): TGTGCCAGCAGCTTAGCGCCCCGGACAGGGGTTGCAGGCTACACCTTC. The full variable domain, with the rest looked up from reference TRBV7-6 and TRBJ1-2, is GAGVSQSPRYKVTKRGQDVALRCDPISGHVSLYWYRQALGQGPEFLTYFNYEAQQDKSGLPNDRFSAERPEGSISTLTIQRTEQRDSAMYRCASSLAPRTGVAGYTFGSGTRLTVV.

At least ten counts were recorded for this clonotype. This chain uses TRBV6-2 or TRBV6-3 with TRBJ1-1, with 8 bases matching TRBD1. CDR3 length: 15 residues. Germline V lookup: CDR1 MNHEY, CDR2 SVGEGT. The trim removed 8 bases at V and 0 bases at J, leaving 8 bases unmatched. This chain's CDR3 is CASGDRSPMNTEAFF. CDR3 nucleotide sequence: TGTGCCAGCGGGGACAGGTCCCCCATGAACACTGAAGCTTTCTTT.

In this sample, this clonotype turned up many times. The rearrangement links TRBV6-5 to TRBJ1-1; a weak D match, TRBD1 (6 bases). The CDR3 runs to 13 residues. Germline V gives CDR1 MNHEY, CDR2 SVGAGI. V lost 8 bases and J 4 bases, leaving 14 bases between the germline ends. The CDR3 sequence is CASAFGGLTEAFF. The DNA of the CDR3 is TGTGCCAGCGCCTTCGGGGGGCTCACTGAAGCTTTCTTT.

This clonotype was recorded many times. The chain combines TRBV7-2 with TRBJ2-7, with 9 bases that match TRBD1. CDR3 size: 15 residues. Germline CDR1 and CDR2: SGHTA and FQGNSA. The V segment lost 1 base and the J segment 6 bases; nucleotides outside the gene matches: 7. CDR3 bases: TGTGCCAGCAGCTTAGGACGGGACAGGGTTGGCGAGCAGTACTTC. It translates to CASSLGRDRVGEQYF.

This clonotype was counted at least ten times. The V call is TRBV11-2, the J call TRBJ2-6; possible D gene TRBD1, 6 bases. CDR1 and CDR2 (germline): SGHAT, FQNNGV. This CDR3 has 17 amino acids. Trimming removed 5 bases at V and 0 bases at J, with 14 bases between. The CDR3 nucleotides read TGTGCCAGCAGCATCACAGGGAACCCCTCTGGGGCCAACGTCCTGACTTTC. It translates to CASSITGNPSGANVLTF. The complete variable domain, with remaining parts taken from reference TRBV11-2 and TRBJ2-6, reads EAGVAQSPRYKIIEKRQSVAFWCNPISGHATLYWYQQILGQGPKLLIQFQNNGVVDDSQLPKDRFSAERLKGVDSTLKIQPAKLEDSAVYLCASSITGNPSGANVLTFGAGSRLTVL.

J is TRBJ2-7 and V is TRBV4-2; 8 positions match TRBD2. V lost 4 bases, J lost 0 bases, and 11 bases stayed unmatched. The CDR3 is made up of 17 amino acids. CDR1 is LGHNA and CDR2 is YNFKEQ in the germline V gene. The CDR3 spells CASSRRATSGNSYEQYF. Written as DNA, the CDR3 is TGTGCCAGCAGCCGCCGGGCCACTAGCGGTAACTCCTACGAGCAGTACTTC.

This clonotype has ten or more counts. V usage is TRBV4-1 and J usage is TRBJ1-6; the D is unclear. The germline V gene has CDR1 MGHRA and CDR2 YSYEKL. The CDR3 loop spans 17 amino acids. V lost 0 bases and J lost 2, with 11 bases in between. The CDR3 here is CASSQEDTTPYNSPLHF. CDR3 nucleotide sequence: TGCGCCAGCAGCCAAGAAGACACCACTCCCTATAATTCACCCCTCCACTTT.